This T cell receptor beta chain was profiled in a study of cytomegalovirus exposure and HLA in healthy donors. Regarding the study as a whole: Many donors shared some public TCRs, even though most TCR sequences were rare. According to an earlier analysis, most TCR beta V segments yielded productive rearrangements about 90% or about 30% of the time. Association with HLA alleles at 0.05 false discovery rate was found for 16,951 TCR beta sequences in a later analysis. Looking again later, the authors saw that most CMV-associated TCR beta chains seemed HLA-restricted.

The CDR3 is 14 residues long. From germline, CDR1 is LNHDA and CDR2 SQIVND (reference sequence). The V gene lost 5 bases and the J gene lost 1 base, with 10 bases spanning the gap. The PCR contained 60 Vbeta and 13 Jbeta primers. TCRdb keeps only in-frame clones here, not all; method: immunoSEQ multiplex PCR. In the table there are roughly 92,000 clones, 7.6% of which are singletons. In the case of this clone: Its antigen is not known.

The TCR was taken from a man aged 45-60 years in good health and CMV-seronegative. This chain joins TRBV19 and TRBJ2-3, with D hard to call. Sequenced sample: PBMCs. The CDR3 DNA sequence: TGTGCCAGTAGTCGAGTCGTCCGCACAGATACGCAGTATTTT. It codes for CASSRVVRTDTQYF.